Listed here is a single T cell receptor beta chain. What it binds is not known. The data were obtained in a study of shared clonotypes between healthy human individuals. About the study: Per-donor plates numbered three CD4 naive, three CD4 memory, two CD8 naive and one CD8 memory.

Authors' methods: Junction-only immunoSEQ data arrived without quality scores, meaning filtering differed. The repertoire was sequenced with immunoSEQ multiplex PCR; TCRdb's copy has only in-frame clones and lacks some. The V and J calls and clone size come from that table; D and trimming were worked out from the DNA. The table has about a million clones, roughly 77% seen once. The CDR3 sequence is 12 residues long. CDR1 MNHEY and CDR2 SMNVEV come from the germline V gene (reference sequence). The V end lost 8 bases, the J end lost 3 bases, and 11 bases lay between the germline ends. Regarding the study as a whole: Among non-shared clonotypes, generation probabilities were lower than among those shared by all four donors. Blood was the sole source, and tissue repertoires probably differ.

The origin of this receptor is a man in his late teens or twenties in good health. Some clones in this sample may be carry-over from other donors' samples. The source material was memory CD4+ T cells from PBMCs. Subset given: CD45RA-negative fraction. The genes are TRBV27 and TRBJ2-7; D perhaps matches TRBD2 (6 bases). CDR3 nucleotides: TGTGCCAGCGGCGACGGGAGCTACGAGCAGTACTTC. It specifies CASGDGSYEQYF.